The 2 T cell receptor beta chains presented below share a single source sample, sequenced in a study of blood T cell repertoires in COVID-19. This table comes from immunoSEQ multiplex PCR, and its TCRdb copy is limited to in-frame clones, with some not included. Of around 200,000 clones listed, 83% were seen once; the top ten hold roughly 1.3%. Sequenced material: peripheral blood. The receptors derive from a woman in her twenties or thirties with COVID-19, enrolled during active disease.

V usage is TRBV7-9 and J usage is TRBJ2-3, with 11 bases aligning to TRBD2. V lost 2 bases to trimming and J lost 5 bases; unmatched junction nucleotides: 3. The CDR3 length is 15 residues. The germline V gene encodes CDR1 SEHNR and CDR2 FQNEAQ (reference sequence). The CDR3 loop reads CASSLLAGGGDTQYF. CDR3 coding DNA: TGTGCCAGCAGCTTACTAGCGGGGGGCGGAGATACGCAGTATTTT.

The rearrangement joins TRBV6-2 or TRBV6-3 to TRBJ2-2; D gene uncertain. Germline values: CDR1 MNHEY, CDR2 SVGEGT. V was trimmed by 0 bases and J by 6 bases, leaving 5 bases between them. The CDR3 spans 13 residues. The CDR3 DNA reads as TGTGCCAGCAGTTACTCGCCGGCCGGGGAGCTGTTTTTT. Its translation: CASSYSPAGELFF.